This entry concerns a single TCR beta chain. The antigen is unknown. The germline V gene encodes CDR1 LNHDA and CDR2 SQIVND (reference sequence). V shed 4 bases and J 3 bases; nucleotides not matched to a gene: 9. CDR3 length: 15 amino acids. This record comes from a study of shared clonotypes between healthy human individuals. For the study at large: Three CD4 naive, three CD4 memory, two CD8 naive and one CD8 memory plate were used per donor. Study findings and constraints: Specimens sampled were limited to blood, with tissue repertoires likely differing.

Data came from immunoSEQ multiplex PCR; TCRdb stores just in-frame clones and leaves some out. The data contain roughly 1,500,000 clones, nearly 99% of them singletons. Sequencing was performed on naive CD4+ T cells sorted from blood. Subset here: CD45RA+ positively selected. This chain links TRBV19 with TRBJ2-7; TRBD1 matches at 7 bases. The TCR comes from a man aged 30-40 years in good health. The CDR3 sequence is CASSRGTVDGYEQYF. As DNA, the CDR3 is TGTGCCAGTAGTAGGGGGACAGTAGACGGCTACGAGCAGTACTTC.